This T cell receptor (beta chain) derives from a study of blood T cell repertoires in COVID-19. Repertoires were generated with immunoSEQ multiplex PCR, while TCRdb's copy carries only in-frame clones and drops some. The sample shows about 210,000 clones, around 92% of them seen only once. Germline CDR1 LNHNV, CDR2 YYDKDF (reference sequence). CDR3 length equals 15 residues. V gave up 1 base and J gave up 3 bases, with 13 bases separating them. Sequenced input: PBMCs or T cells enriched from blood (not recorded which). This clonotype was sampled from a woman in her late teens or twenties who had recovered from COVID-19. The chain uses TRBV15 and TRBJ2-7; maybe TRBD2 (6 bases). The DNA for the CDR3 is TGTGCCACCAGCAGAGTGGCGGGGTCGAGCTACGAGCAGTACTTC. Amino acid sequence: CATSRVAGSSYEQYF.